What follows are 8 T cell receptor beta chains derived from one specimen sequenced in a study of cytotoxic CD8 clonotypes in ibrutinib-treated CLL. The protocol was immunoSEQ multiplex PCR, while the TCRdb copy is restricted to in-frame clones and leaves out a portion. Of 65,000 to 80,000 clones listed, around 78% were seen once; the top ten hold about 38%. The sample consisted of PBMCs, taken after 24 months of ibrutinib treatment. The source is a human donor with chronic lymphocytic leukemia.

The chain carries TRBV11-2 and TRBJ2-7; 8 bases line up with TRBD2. Trimming cost V 8 bases and J 7 bases; bases outside gene matches: 10. This CDR3 comprises 13 residues. CDR1 and CDR2 from the germline V gene are SGHAT and FQNNGV. CDR3 coding DNA: TGTGCCAGCTCAGCCCGACTAGCGAGTGAGCAGTACTTC. It encodes CASSARLASEQYF. The full variable domain, its missing parts supplied by reference TRBV11-2 and TRBJ2-7, is EAGVAQSPRYKIIEKRQSVAFWCNPISGHATLYWYQQILGQGPKLLIQFQNNGVVDDSQLPKDRFSAERLKGVDSTLKIQPAKLEDSAVYLCASSARLASEQYFGPGTRLTVT.

The rearrangement links TRBV5-4 to TRBJ2-3; D might be TRBD2 (6 bases). The CDR3 sequence is 17 residues long. CDR1 and CDR2 (germline): SGHNT, YYREEE (reference sequence). The V and J ends lost 0 bases and 0 bases respectively, with 14 bases between them. CDR3 DNA: TGTGCCAGCAGCTTGGCTACGGCGGGACCTAGCACAGATACGCAGTATTTT. Its translation: CASSLATAGPSTDTQYF.

This sequence joins TRBV5-6 and TRBJ1-5; D possibly corresponds to TRBD1 (6 bases). Looked up from germline, CDR1 is SGHDT and CDR2 is YYEEEE. Trimming took off 3 bases at V and 7 bases at J, with 17 bases between the two ends. The CDR3 consists of 15 residues. The CDR3 spells CASSSTRTDPQPQHF. CDR3 sequence (DNA): TGTGCCAGCAGCTCGACAAGGACAGACCCCCAGCCCCAGCATTTT.

In DNA form, the CDR3 reads TGTGCCAGCTCACCAGGACCGCTGAACACTGAAGCTTTCTTT. Amino acid sequence: CASSPGPLNTEAFF. V and J are TRBV18 and TRBJ1-1; D uncertain. Germline assignment: CDR1 KGHSH and CDR2 LQKENI. With 2 bases removed from V and 0 bases from J, the gap between germline ends came to 7 bases. CDR3 length: 14 residues.

The chain links TRBV7-3 to TRBJ2-5; D call uncertain. The germline CDR1 and CDR2 sequences are SGHTA and FQGTGA. This CDR3 region has 14 residues. Deletions cut 0 bases from V and 1 base from J, with 6 bases between. This chain's CDR3 is CASSLTGSQETQYF. The CDR3 nucleotides read TGTGCCAGCAGCTTAACAGGGTCCCAAGAGACCCAGTACTTC.

This chain connects TRBV4-1 to TRBJ1-5, with D possibly TRBD1 on 5 matching bases. Germline loops: CDR1 MGHRA, CDR2 YSYEKL. The ends were cut back, 0 bases at V and 8 bases at J, with 14 bases in the middle. The CDR3 loop spans 15 amino acids. The CDR3 nucleotides are TGCGCCAGCAGCCAAGATATGGGACGGTCTGAGCCCCAGCATTTT. Translated, it gives CASSQDMGRSEPQHF.

This chain links TRBV5-1 with TRBJ1-3; D unclear. The CDR3 has 16 amino acids. Germline values: CDR1 SGHRS, CDR2 YFSETQ. The V end lost 0 bases, the J end lost 0 bases, and 10 bases lay between the germline ends. CDR3 protein: CASSLGAVNSGNTIYF. Written as DNA, the CDR3 is TGCGCCAGCAGCTTGGGGGCAGTAAACTCTGGAAACACCATATATTTT.

The chain recombines TRBV6-1 with TRBJ2-1; 7 bases are a match to TRBD2. The junction had 10 bases not matched to a gene; V was cut back by 4 bases and J by 7 bases. The CDR3 extends over 15 amino acids. Germline V gene sequence: CDR1 MNHNS, CDR2 SASEGT. The CDR3 loop is CASSARLAASNEQFF. DNA for the CDR3: TGTGCCAGCAGTGCGAGACTAGCTGCTAGTAATGAGCAGTTCTTC.